The 3 T cell receptor beta chains in this list originate from one sample, sequenced in a study of post-analysis software for immune sequencing data. Antigens for these TCRs are unknown. Study observations and caveats: Included in a set of about 5 TRBV segments more frequent in patients than controls were TRBV5-6, TRBV5-1 and TRBV20-1.

Libraries were made from TCR beta cDNA, and they carried unique molecular identifiers. From the PCR reads, TCRdb called clonotypes with MiXCR, one entry per CDR3 protein. The sample lists some 690,000 distinct CDR3 sequences, about 27% occurring once. Input material: blood. These receptors all stem from a girl aged 10-17 years with multiple sclerosis.

This clonotype has ten or more counts. The CDR3 bases are TGTGCCATCAGTGAGGCCATAATCCTAGCGGGAGGCGAGACCCAGTACTTC. It codes for CAISEAIILAGGETQYF. The gene calls are TRBV10-3 and TRBJ2-5; 11 nucleotides match TRBD2. V was clipped by 2 bases and J by 5 bases; unmatched bases: 10. The germline V gene has CDR1 ENHRY and CDR2 SYGVKD. CDR3 size: 17 residues.

The CDR3 sequence: CAISGGGRAGEQYF. The DNA for the CDR3 is TGTGCCATCAGTGGCGGTGGGAGGGCCGGAGAGCAGTACTTC. This chain connects TRBV10-3 to TRBJ2-7; TRBD2 matches at 7 bases. The germline V gene has CDR1 ENHRY and CDR2 SYGVKD. J gave up 7 bases and V 4 bases, and 10 bases lay outside the gene matches. The CDR3 is made up of 14 amino acids.

This clonotype was seen a single time. The V and J genes are TRBV7-2 and TRBJ1-5; 9 bases align to TRBD1. The CDR3 has 16 amino acids. V shed 3 bases and J 6 bases; nucleotides not matched to a gene: 9. Looked up from germline, CDR1 is SGHTA and CDR2 is FQGNSA. CDR3 sequence reads: CASSFRGQGFSQPQHF. The CDR3 nucleotides are TGTGCCAGCAGCTTTAGGGGACAGGGTTTTAGTCAGCCCCAGCATTTT.